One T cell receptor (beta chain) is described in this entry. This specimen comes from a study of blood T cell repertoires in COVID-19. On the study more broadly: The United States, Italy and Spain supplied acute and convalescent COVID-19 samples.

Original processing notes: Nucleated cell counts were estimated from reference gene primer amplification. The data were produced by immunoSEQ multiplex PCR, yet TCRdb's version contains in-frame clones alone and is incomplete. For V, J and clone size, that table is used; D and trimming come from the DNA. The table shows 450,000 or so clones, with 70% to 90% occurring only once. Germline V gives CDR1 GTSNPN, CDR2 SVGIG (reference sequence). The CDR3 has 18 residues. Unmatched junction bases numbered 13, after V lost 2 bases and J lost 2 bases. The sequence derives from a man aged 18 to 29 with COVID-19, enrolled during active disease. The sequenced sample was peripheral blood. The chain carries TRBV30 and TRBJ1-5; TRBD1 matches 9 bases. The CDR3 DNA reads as TGTGCCTGGAGTAGAACAGGGGGCGCGGGGTGGGGCAATCAGCCCCAGCATTTT. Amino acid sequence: CAWSRTGGAGWGNQPQHF.